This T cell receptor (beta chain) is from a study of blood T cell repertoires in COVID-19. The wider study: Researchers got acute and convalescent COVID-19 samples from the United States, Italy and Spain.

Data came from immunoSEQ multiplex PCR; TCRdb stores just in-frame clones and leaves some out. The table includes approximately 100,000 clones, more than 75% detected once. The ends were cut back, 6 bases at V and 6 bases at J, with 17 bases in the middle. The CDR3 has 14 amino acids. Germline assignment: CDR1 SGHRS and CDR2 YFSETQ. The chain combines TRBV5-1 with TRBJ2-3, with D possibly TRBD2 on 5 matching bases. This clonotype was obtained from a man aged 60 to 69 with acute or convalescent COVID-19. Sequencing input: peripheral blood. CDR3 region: CASKVTGGTDTQYF. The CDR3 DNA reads TGCGCCAGCAAAGTCACCGGAGGTACCGATACGCAGTATTTT. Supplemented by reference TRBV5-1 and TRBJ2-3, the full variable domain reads KAGVTQTPRYLIKTRGQQVTLSCSPISGHRSVSWYQQTPGQGLQFLFEYFSETQRNKGNFPGRFSGRQFSNSRSEMNVSTLELGDSALYLCASKVTGGTDTQYFGPGTRLTVL.